A single sample is the source of the 16 T cell receptor beta chains below, sequenced in a study of spatial heterogeneity in lung cancer. Time point denoted: sample taken at primary tumor resection. Whole RNA from tumor, nontumor lung or frozen PBMC was sequenced unsorted. TCRdb analysed the 5' RACE reads with MiXCR anew, one entry per CDR3 protein. The sample carries around 50,000 distinct CDR3 sequences, 7.5% to 8% recorded once. The source material was PBMCs, sampled at surgery. The receptors were gathered from a female donor with early-stage non-small cell lung cancer.

The chain combines TRBV29-1 with TRBJ1-1, with D possibly matching TRBD1 (5 bases). CDR1 is SQVTM and CDR2 is ANQGSEA in the germline V gene. The CDR3 runs 15 residues. Trimming left V 4 bases short and J 1 base short, with 16 bases between. The CDR3 sequence: CSVGSLFDRNTEAFF. CDR3 nucleotide sequence: TGCAGCGTTGGTTCCCTTTTCGACAGGAACACTGAAGCTTTCTTT.

This clonotype appeared many times. The chain employs TRBV5-4 and TRBJ2-3; D ambiguous. V lost 5 bases, J lost 1 base, and 14 bases lay in between. The CDR3 is 15 amino acids. Germline loops: CDR1 SGHNT, CDR2 YYREEE (reference sequence). The CDR3 sequence: CASSPGLGGTDTQYF. The CDR3 DNA is TGTGCCAGCAGTCCCGGTCTGGGCGGCACAGATACGCAGTATTTT.

This clonotype was seen ten or more times. The genes are TRBV29-1 and TRBJ1-2, with D uncertain. This CDR3 has 12 amino acids. Germline lookup yields CDR1 SQVTM and CDR2 ANQGSEA. Trimming removed 3 bases at V and 8 bases at J, with 13 bases between. The CDR3: CSVETGIKGYTF. CDR3 coding DNA: TGCAGCGTTGAGACGGGGATCAAAGGCTACACCTTC.

The chain employs TRBV20-1 and TRBJ1-2; D may be TRBD1 (6 bases). There are 13 residues in the CDR3. The V end lost 4 bases, the J end lost 4 bases, and 13 bases lay between the germline ends. Germline V CDR1 and CDR2: DFQATT, SNEGSKA (reference sequence). CDR3 amino acids: CSAIQGGSYGYTF. The CDR3 nucleotides read TGCAGTGCTATACAGGGAGGGAGCTATGGCTACACCTTC.

This sequence joins TRBV7-2 and TRBJ1-1; D may be TRBD1 (5 bases). V was pared by 8 bases and J by 4 bases, with 11 bases between. This CDR3 is 12 amino acids long. Germline V gene data show CDR1 as SGHTA and CDR2 as FQGNSA. The CDR3 spells CASGGGGTEAFF. The CDR3 DNA reads as TGTGCCAGCGGGGGGGGAGGCACTGAAGCTTTCTTT. The full variable domain, with the rest looked up from reference TRBV7-2 and TRBJ1-1, is GAGVSQSPSNKVTEKGKDVELRCDPISGHTALYWYRQSLGQGLEFLIYFQGNSAPDKSGLPSDRFSAERTGGSVSTLTIQRTQQEDSAVYLCASGGGGTEAFFGQGTRLTVV.

This clonotype was seen ten or more times. This chain links TRBV23-1 with TRBJ2-3; 13 bases fit TRBD2. TRBV23-1 is an ORF, and what it does is uncertain. The CDR3 extends over 16 amino acids. Trimming removed 3 bases from V and 3 bases from J; junction bases left unmatched: 3. Written as DNA, the CDR3 is TGCGCCAGCAGTCACAGGGGACTAGCGGGGACAGATACGCAGTATTTT. Encoded protein: CASSHRGLAGTDTQYF.

J is TRBJ2-3 and V is TRBV19, with D perhaps TRBD2 (6 bases). Germline V gives CDR1 LNHDA, CDR2 SQIVND (reference sequence). V lost 4 bases and J 1 base, leaving 15 bases between the germline ends. The CDR3 loop spans 16 amino acids. CDR3 loop: CASSTWRDGGTDTQYF. The CDR3 DNA follows: TGTGCCAGTAGTACCTGGCGGGACGGCGGCACAGATACGCAGTATTTT.

This chain links TRBV3-1 with TRBJ2-1; 8 nucleotides match TRBD2. The length of the CDR3 is 16 residues. Trimming at V came to 0 bases and at J to 4 bases, leaving 5 bases not matched to a gene. Germline lookup yields CDR1 LGHDT and CDR2 YNNKEL (reference sequence). Here the CDR3 DNA reads TGTGCCAGCAGCCAAGAATGGTCTAGCGGGTACAATGAGCAGTTCTTC. Its protein is CASSQEWSSGYNEQFF.

By proportion, this clonotype is large. The gene calls are TRBV7-2 and TRBJ2-1, with a weak D call TRBD1 (6 bases). V gave up 5 bases and J gave up 0 bases, with 8 bases separating them. Germline V gene lookup returns CDR1 SGHTA and CDR2 FQGNSA. The CDR3 length is 14 residues. This CDR3 is CASSQGSSYNEQFF. The CDR3 nucleotides read TGTGCCAGCAGCCAGGGGAGCTCCTACAATGAGCAGTTCTTC.

The chain links TRBV20-1 to TRBJ2-3; 9 nucleotides line up with TRBD2. Germline CDR1 is DFQATT and CDR2 is SNEGSKA (reference sequence). The CDR3 is 15 amino acids. V lost 6 bases, J lost 2 bases, and 9 bases stayed unmatched. CDR3 bases: TGCAGTGCGTCCTTTGGCGGGGGGGTCACAGATACGCAGTATTTT. It encodes CSASFGGGVTDTQYF.

Many counts were recorded for this clonotype. This sequence joins TRBV20-1 and TRBJ2-2, with D hard to call. The CDR3 sequence is 13 residues long. Per germline, CDR1 DFQATT and CDR2 SNEGSKA (reference sequence). Trimming left V 1 base short and J 2 bases short, with 5 bases between. The chain's CDR3 is CSARGENTGELFF. The CDR3 DNA reads as TGCAGTGCTAGAGGGGAAAACACCGGGGAGCTGTTTTTT.

This clonotype was detected only a few times. The V and J genes are TRBV27 and TRBJ2-7, with 10 nucleotides matching TRBD1. Germline CDR1 MNHEY, CDR2 SMNVEV (reference sequence). The CDR3 has 13 residues. V was clipped by 1 base and J by 6 bases; unmatched bases: 0. The CDR3 loop is CASSLWDRGEQYF. CDR3 in DNA: TGTGCCAGCAGTTTATGGGACAGGGGCGAGCAGTACTTC.

In this sample, this clonotype turned up many times. The V gene is TRBV20-1, the J gene TRBJ1-1; possible D gene TRBD1, 6 bases. V was clipped by 4 bases and J by 3 bases, with 15 bases between them. This CDR3 is 14 amino acids long. Germline V gives CDR1 DFQATT, CDR2 SNEGSKA (reference sequence). CDR3: CSATGAGADTEAFF. As DNA, the CDR3 is TGCAGTGCTACGGGGGCGGGGGCGGACACTGAAGCTTTCTTT.

This clonotype has a count of ten or more. V gene TRBV4-2 combines with J gene TRBJ2-7; D uncertain. The CDR3 spans 14 residues. The V end was cut by 0 bases, the J end by 5 bases, with 11 bases between. CDR1 and CDR2 from the germline V gene are LGHNA and YNFKEQ. CDR3 amino acids: CASSQDLDPDEQYF. The CDR3 nucleotides are TGTGCCAGCAGCCAAGATCTCGATCCCGACGAGCAGTACTTC.

The rearrangement uses TRBV7-2 and TRBJ2-2; a weak D match, TRBD2 (5 bases). Germline assignment: CDR1 SGHTA and CDR2 FQGNSA. The CDR3 consists of 15 residues. Trimming removed 4 bases from V and 6 bases from J, with 15 bases in between. CDR3: CASSSGLLYSGELFF. The CDR3 DNA follows: TGTGCCAGCAGCTCCGGACTCCTGTACTCCGGGGAGCTGTTTTTT.

This clonotype was recorded many times. The chain's CDR3 is CASRRGGGHTGELFF. The CDR3 region has the DNA TGTGCCAGCAGACGCGGCGGAGGTCACACCGGGGAGCTGTTTTTT. This sequence joins TRBV12-3 or TRBV12-4 and TRBJ2-2; D possibly corresponds to TRBD2 (5 bases). V was pared by 6 bases and J by 3 bases, with 14 bases between. The CDR3 is 15 residues long.